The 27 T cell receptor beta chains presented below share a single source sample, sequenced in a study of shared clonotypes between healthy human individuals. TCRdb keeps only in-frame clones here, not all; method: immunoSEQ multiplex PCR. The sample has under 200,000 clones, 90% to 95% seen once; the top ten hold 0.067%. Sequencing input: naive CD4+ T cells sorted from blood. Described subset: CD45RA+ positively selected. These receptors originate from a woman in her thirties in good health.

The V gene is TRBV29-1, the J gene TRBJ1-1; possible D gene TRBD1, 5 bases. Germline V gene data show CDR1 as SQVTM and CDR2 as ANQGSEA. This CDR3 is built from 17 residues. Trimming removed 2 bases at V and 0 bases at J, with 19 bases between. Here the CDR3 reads CSVEYGGDQSMNTEAFF. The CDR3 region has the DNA TGCAGCGTTGAATACGGCGGGGACCAAAGCATGAACACTGAAGCTTTCTTT.

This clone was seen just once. The CDR3 loop is CASSLRDKTYEQYF. The DNA of the CDR3 is TGTGCCAGCAGCCTCCGGGACAAAACCTACGAGCAGTACTTC. The rearrangement links TRBV7-9 to TRBJ2-7, with D maybe TRBD1 (6 bases). V lost 5 bases and J 2 bases, leaving 13 bases between the germline ends. Germline CDR1 SEHNR, CDR2 FQNEAQ (reference sequence). This CDR3 is 14 amino acids long.

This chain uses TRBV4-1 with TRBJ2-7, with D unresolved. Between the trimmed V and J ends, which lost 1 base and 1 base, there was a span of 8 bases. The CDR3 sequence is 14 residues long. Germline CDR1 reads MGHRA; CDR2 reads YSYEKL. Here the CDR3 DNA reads TGCGCCAGCAGCCAAGTTGGTATATCCTACGAGCAGTACTTC. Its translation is CASSQVGISYEQYF.

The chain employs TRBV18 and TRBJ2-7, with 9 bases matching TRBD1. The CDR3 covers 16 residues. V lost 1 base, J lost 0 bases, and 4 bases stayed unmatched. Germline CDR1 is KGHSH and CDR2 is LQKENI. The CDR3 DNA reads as TGTGCCAGCTCACCACTCCCGGACAGGGGCTCCTACGAGCAGTACTTC. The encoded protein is CASSPLPDRGSYEQYF.

The CDR3 sequence is CASSGTGGVATGELFF. The CDR3 nucleotides are TGTGCCAGCAGTGGGACAGGGGGCGTCGCGACCGGGGAGCTGTTTTTT. V usage is TRBV2 and J usage is TRBJ2-2, with 11 bases matching TRBD1. CDR1 SNHLY and CDR2 FYNNEI come from the germline V gene. Unmatched junction bases numbered 6, after V lost 4 bases and J lost 5 bases. The CDR3 sequence is 16 residues long.

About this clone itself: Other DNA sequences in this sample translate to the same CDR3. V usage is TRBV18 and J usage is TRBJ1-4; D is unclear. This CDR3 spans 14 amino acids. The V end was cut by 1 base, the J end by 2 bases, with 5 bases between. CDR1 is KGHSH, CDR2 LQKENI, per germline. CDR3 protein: CASSPQGTNEKLFF. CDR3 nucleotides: TGTGCCAGCTCACCACAGGGTACTAATGAAAAACTGTTTTTT.

The CDR3 region has the DNA TGTGCCAGCAGACCCAGGAGATTGGAAAAACTGTTTTTT. Translating it yields CASRPRRLEKLFF. V usage is TRBV28 and J usage is TRBJ1-4; no clear D. The CDR3 has 13 residues. Germline V gives CDR1 MDHEN, CDR2 SYDVKM. Trimming shortened V by 6 bases and J by 8 bases, and 13 bases separated the two germline ends.

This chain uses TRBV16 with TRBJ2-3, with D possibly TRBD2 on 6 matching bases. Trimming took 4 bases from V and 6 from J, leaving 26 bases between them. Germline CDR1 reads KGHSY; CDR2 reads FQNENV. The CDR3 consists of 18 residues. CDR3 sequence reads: CASSRSGRSERFFDTQYF. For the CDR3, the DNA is TGTGCCAGCAGCCGTTCGGGGAGGTCAGAGCGGTTTTTTGATACGCAGTATTTT.

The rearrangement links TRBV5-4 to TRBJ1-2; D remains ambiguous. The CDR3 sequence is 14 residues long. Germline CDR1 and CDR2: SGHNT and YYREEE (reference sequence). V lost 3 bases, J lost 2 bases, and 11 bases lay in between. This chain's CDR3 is CASSSRTQNYGYTF. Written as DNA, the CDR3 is TGTGCCAGCAGCTCGAGAACTCAAAACTATGGCTACACCTTC.

The CDR3 DNA sequence: TGTGCCAGCACGGTTGACAACAATCAGCCCCAGCATTTT. Amino acids: CASTVDNNQPQHF. The J gene is TRBJ1-5, the V gene TRBV2; D is ambiguous. The germline gives CDR1 SNHLY, CDR2 FYNNEI. Deletions cut 7 bases from V and 3 bases from J, with 10 bases between. The CDR3 spans 13 residues.

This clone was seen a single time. This CDR3 is CASSAGLVLHNEQFF. CDR3 sequence (DNA): TGTGCCAGCAGTGCTGGGCTAGTACTACACAATGAGCAGTTCTTC. The V call is TRBV2, the J call TRBJ2-1; D gene uncertain. V was clipped by 4 bases and J by 5 bases, with 15 bases between them. The CDR3 is 15 residues long. Looked up from germline, CDR1 is SNHLY and CDR2 is FYNNEI.

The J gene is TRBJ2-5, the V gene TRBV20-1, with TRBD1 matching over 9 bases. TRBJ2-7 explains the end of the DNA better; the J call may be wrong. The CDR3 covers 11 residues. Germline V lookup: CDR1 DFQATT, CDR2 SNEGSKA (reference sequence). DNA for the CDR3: TGCAGGGCGGGACAGGGAGACGAGCAGTACTTC. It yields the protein CRAGQGDEQYF.

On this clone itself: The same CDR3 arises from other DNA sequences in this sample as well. As DNA, the CDR3 is TGTGCCAGCAGTGAAGGAGGCTACGAGCAGTACTTC. Translating gives CASSEGGYEQYF. The rearrangement links TRBV2 to TRBJ2-7; unclear D gene. The V and J ends lost 1 base and 3 bases respectively, with 4 bases between them. This CDR3 region has 12 residues. Germline-derived CDR1 and CDR2 are SNHLY and FYNNEI. Complete variable domain (other parts from reference TRBV2 and TRBJ2-7): EPEVTQTPSHQVTQMGQEVILRCVPISNHLYFYWYRQILGQKVEFLVSFYNNEISEKSEIFDDQFSVERPDGSNFTLKIRSTKLEDSAMYFCASSEGGYEQYFGPGTRLTVT.

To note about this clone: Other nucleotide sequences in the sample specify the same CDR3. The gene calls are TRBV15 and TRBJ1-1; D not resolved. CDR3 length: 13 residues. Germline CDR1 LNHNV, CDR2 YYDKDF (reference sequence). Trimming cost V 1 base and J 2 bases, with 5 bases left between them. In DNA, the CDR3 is TGTGCCACCAGCAGAGGAGTCAACACTGAAGCTTTCTTT. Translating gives CATSRGVNTEAFF.

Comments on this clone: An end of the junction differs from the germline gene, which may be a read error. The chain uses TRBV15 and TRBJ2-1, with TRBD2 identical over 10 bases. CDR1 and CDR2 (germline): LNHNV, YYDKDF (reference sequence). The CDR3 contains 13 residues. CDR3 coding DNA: TGTGCCACCAGCAGAGATTCCAGCGGGAGGGCCCTCTTC. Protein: CATSRDSSGRALF.

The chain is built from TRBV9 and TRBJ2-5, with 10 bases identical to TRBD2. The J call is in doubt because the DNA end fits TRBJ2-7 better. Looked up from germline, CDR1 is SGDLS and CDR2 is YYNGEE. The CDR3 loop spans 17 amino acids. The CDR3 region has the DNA TGTGCCAGCAGCCCCTTAGGTGGACTAGCGGCTTCCTACGAGCAGTACTTC. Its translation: CASSPLGGLAASYEQYF.

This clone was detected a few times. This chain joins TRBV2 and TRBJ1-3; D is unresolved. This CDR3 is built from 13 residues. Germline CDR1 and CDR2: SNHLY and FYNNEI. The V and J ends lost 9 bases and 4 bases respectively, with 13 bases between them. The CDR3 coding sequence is TGTGCCAGTCGTCCGGTAGCGGGAAACACCATATATTTT. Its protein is CASRPVAGNTIYF.

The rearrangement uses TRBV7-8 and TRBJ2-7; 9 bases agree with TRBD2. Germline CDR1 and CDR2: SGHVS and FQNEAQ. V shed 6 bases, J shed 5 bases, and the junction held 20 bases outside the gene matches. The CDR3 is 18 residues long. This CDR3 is CASRRPPGLAGVSNEQYF. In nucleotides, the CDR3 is TGTGCCAGCAGGAGGCCTCCGGGTTTAGCGGGAGTAAGCAACGAGCAGTACTTC.

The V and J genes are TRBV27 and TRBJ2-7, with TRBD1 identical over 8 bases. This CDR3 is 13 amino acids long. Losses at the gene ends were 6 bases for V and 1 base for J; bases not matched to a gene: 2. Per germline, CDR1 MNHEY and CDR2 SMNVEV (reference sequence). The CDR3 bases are TGTGCCAGCAGGAGGACAGGGTCCTACGAGCAGTACTTC. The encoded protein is CASRRTGSYEQYF.

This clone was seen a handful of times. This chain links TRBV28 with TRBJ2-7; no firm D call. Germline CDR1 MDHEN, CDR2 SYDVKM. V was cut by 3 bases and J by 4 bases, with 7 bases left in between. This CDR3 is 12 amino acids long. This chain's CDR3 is CASSLIEYEQYF. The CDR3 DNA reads TGTGCCAGCAGTTTGATCGAATACGAGCAGTACTTC.

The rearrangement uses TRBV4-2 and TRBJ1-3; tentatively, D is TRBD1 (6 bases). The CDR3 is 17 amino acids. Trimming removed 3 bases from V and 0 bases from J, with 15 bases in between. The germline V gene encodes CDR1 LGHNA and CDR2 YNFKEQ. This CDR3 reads CASSHRDTSSSGNTIYF. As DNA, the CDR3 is TGTGCCAGCAGCCACCGGGACACCTCGAGCTCTGGAAACACCATATATTTT.

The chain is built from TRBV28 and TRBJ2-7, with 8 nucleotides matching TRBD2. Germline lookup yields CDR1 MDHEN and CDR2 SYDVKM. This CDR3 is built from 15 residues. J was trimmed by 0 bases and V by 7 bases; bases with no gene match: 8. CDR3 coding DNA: TGTGCCAGCACCTCTAGCGGGCGCCCCTCCTACGAGCAGTACTTC. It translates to CASTSSGRPSYEQYF.

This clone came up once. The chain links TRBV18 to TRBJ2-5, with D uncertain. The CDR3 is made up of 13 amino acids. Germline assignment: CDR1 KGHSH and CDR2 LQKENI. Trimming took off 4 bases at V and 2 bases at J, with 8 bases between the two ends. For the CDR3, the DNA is TGTGCCAGCTCACGGGATTTACAAGAGACCCAGTACTTC. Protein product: CASSRDLQETQYF. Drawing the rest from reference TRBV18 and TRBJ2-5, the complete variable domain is NAGVMQNPRHLVRRRGQEARLRCSPMKGHSHVYWYRQLPEEGLKFMVYLQKENIIDESGMPKERFSAEFPKEGPSILRIQQVVRGDSAAYFCASSRDLQETQYFGPGTRLLVL.

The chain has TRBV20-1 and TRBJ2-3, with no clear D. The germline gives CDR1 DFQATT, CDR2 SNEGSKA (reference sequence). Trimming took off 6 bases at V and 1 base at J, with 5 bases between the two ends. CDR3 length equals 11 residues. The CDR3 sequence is CSAPGTDTQYF. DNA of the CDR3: TGCAGTGCCCCAGGCACAGATACGCAGTATTTT.

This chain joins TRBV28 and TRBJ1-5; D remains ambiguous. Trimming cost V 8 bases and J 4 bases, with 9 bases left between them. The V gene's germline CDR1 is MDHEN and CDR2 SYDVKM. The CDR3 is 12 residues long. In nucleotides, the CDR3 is TGTGCCAGCCAAAGCACAAATCAGCCCCAGCATTTT. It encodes CASQSTNQPQHF.

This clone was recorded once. CDR3 loop: CASSVGLAGGEQYF. The CDR3 DNA is TGTGCCAGCAGCGTCGGTCTAGCGGGAGGAGAGCAGTACTTC. This sequence joins TRBV9 and TRBJ2-7, with TRBD2 identical over 11 bases. The CDR3 covers 14 residues. Trimming at V came to 2 bases and at J to 7 bases, leaving 5 bases not matched to a gene. CDR1 and CDR2 from the germline V gene are SGDLS and YYNGEE.

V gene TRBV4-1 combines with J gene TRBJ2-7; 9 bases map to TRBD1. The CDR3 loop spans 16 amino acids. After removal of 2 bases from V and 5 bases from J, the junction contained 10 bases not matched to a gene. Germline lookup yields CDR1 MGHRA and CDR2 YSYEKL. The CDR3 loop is CASSQIPGTGNNEQYF. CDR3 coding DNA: TGCGCCAGCAGCCAAATTCCCGGGACAGGGAACAACGAGCAGTACTTC.